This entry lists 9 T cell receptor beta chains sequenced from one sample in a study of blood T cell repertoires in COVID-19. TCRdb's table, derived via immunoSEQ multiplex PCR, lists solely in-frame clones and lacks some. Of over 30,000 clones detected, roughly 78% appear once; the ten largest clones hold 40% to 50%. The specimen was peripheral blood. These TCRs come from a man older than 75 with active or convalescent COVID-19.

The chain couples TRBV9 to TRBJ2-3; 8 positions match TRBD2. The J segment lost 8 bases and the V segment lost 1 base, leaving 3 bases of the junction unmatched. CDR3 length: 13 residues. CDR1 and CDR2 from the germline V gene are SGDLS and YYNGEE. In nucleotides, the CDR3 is TGTGCCAGCAGCGTAACGGGGGGGCGTACGCAGTATTTT. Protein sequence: CASSVTGGRTQYF. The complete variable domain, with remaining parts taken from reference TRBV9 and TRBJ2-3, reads DSGVTQTPKHLITATGQRVTLRCSPRSGDLSVYWYQQSLDQGLQFLIQYYNGEERAKGNILERFSAQQFPDLHSELNLSSLELGDSALYFCASSVTGGRTQYFGPGTRLTVL.

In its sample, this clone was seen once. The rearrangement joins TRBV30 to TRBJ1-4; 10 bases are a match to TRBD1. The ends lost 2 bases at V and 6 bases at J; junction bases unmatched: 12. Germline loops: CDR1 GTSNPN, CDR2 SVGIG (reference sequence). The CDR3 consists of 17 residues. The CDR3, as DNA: TGTGCCTGGAGTATGGGGACAGGGGACCCCGCTTATGAAAAACTGTTTTTT. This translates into CAWSMGTGDPAYEKLFF.

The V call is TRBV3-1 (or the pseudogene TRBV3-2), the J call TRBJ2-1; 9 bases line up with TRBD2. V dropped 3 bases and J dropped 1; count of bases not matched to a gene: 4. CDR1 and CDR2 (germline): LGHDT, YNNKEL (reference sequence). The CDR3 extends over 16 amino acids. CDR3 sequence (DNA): TGTGCCAGCAGCCATAGCGGGAGAGGATCCTACAATGAGCAGTTCTTC. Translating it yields CASSHSGRGSYNEQFF.

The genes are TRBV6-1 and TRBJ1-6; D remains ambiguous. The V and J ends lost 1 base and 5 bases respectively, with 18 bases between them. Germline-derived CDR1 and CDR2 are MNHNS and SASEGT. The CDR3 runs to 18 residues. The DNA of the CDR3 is TGTGCCAGCAGTGAAGTAGGAGGCAAGACTCTTCATAATTCACCCCTCCACTTT. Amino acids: CASSEVGGKTLHNSPLHF.

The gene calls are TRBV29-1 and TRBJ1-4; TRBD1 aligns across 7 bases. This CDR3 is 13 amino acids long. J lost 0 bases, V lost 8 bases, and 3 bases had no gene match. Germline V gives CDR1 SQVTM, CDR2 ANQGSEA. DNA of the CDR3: TGCAGCCAGGGGGTTGCAACTAATGAAAAACTGTTTTTT. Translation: CSQGVATNEKLFF.

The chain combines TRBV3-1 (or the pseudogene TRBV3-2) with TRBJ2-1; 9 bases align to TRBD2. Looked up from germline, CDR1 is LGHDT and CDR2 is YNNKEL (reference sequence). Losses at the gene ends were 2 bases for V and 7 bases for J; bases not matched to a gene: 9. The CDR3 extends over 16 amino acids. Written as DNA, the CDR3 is TGTGCCAGCAGCCAACCCTTAGCGGGAGTTTGGAATGAGCAGTTCTTC. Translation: CASSQPLAGVWNEQFF.

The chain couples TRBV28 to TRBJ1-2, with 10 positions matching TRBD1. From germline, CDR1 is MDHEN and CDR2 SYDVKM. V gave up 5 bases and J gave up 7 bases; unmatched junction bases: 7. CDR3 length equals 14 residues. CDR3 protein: CASSPPDRGFGYTF. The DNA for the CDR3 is TGTGCCAGCAGTCCTCCGGACAGGGGGTTTGGCTACACCTTC.

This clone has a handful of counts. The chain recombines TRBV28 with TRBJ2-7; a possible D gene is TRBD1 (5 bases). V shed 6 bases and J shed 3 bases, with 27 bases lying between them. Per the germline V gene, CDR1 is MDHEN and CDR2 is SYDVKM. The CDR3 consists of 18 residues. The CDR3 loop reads CASSDRAGWHSTLYEQYF. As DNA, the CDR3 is TGTGCCAGCAGCGATAGGGCAGGGTGGCATTCGACCCTCTACGAGCAGTACTTC.

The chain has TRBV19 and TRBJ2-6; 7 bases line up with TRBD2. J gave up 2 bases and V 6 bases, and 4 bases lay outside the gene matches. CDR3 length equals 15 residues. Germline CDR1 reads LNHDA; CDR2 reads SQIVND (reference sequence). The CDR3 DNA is TGTGCCAGTAGCGGCGGGAGCACTGGGGCCAACGTCCTGACTTTC. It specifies CASSGGSTGANVLTF.